The entry that follows covers one TCR beta chain sequence. Its matching antigen is unknown. Treatment noted: oral pan-JAK inhibitor, 5-10 mg twice daily. Alopecia areata patients had lesional scalp punch biopsies and peripheral blood taken from them. Once RNA had been extracted, it was reverse transcribed into cDNA to act as the sequencing template. TCRdb's copy holds only in-frame clones and misses some; the assay was immunoSEQ multiplex PCR. The data contain some 190,000 clones, approximately 57% of them singletons. The record originates from a study of CD8+ T cells in alopecia areata. About the research overall: Treated patients were given oral tofacitinib, which was dosed at 5 to 10 mg twice daily.

General observations from the study: Scalp clonality, together with expanded CD8+ clones among the top 100, fell significantly with tofacitinib. Baseline CD8+ expansion's link to response remains uncertain, as there was one nonresponder.

The receptor comes from a human donor with alopecia areata. The material was CD4+ T cells sorted from blood, obtained at week 24, from a patient treated with tofacitinib.

CDR3 coding DNA: TGTGCCAGCAGTGACAGGACGAACACCGGGGAGCTGTTTTTT. Translating it yields CASSDRTNTGELFF. This chain uses TRBV2 with TRBJ2-2, with D unresolved. Trimming cost V 3 bases and J 0 bases, with 5 bases left between them. The germline V gene has CDR1 SNHLY and CDR2 FYNNEI. The CDR3 has 14 residues.